These 7 T cell receptor beta chains were sequenced from one sample in a study of blood T cell repertoires in COVID-19 (dated by TCRdb to about 2020). Library prep was done by the immunoSEQ multiplex PCR assay. What TCRdb holds here is the immuneACCESS table cut down to in-frame rearrangements. Part of the clones is not present; checked against another copy, under half of the missing clones reflect an unresolved V gene, and the others are unexplained. The sample table records about 130,000 clones; roughly 80% of these occur just once. The ten biggest clones cover 9.5% to 15% of the sample. Sequenced: peripheral blood. These receptors were taken from a woman in her sixties with acute or convalescent COVID-19.

The CDR3 bases are TGTGCCAGTAGTATCGGCGGGGGAAGCTCCTACAATGAGCAGTTCTTC. Protein: CASSIGGGSSYNEQFF. This sequence joins TRBV19 and TRBJ2-1; TRBD2 matches at 7 bases. There are 16 residues in the CDR3. J lost 0 bases, V lost 3 bases, and 5 bases had no gene match. Germline V gene lookup returns CDR1 LNHDA and CDR2 SQIVND (reference sequence).

V usage is TRBV5-1 and J usage is TRBJ1-2; maybe TRBD1 (5 bases). V shed 5 bases and J shed 8 bases, with 16 bases lying between them. Germline V gene lookup returns CDR1 SGHRS and CDR2 YFSETQ. The CDR3 loop spans 13 amino acids. CDR3 sequence: CASRPSRGDGYTF. CDR3 DNA sequence: TGCGCCAGCAGGCCTAGCCGGGGGGACGGCTACACCTTC.

This chain connects TRBV12-5 to TRBJ1-4; the D gene is possibly TRBD1 (5 bases). Germline CDR1 reads LGHNT; CDR2 reads FRNRAP. Trimming pared 7 bases from V and 5 bases from J, leaving 14 bases between. The CDR3 contains 14 residues. This CDR3 reads CASASGWLNEKLFF. In DNA, the CDR3 is TGTGCTAGTGCTTCAGGGTGGCTCAATGAAAAACTGTTTTTT.

This chain joins TRBV12-5 and TRBJ2-5; D ambiguous. V was cut by 7 bases and J by 7 bases, with 19 bases left in between. The CDR3 has 14 residues. Germline loops: CDR1 LGHNT, CDR2 FRNRAP. The CDR3 bases are TGTGCTAGTGCCCCCCTATCCCAAATCGGGACCCAGTACTTC. Amino acids: CASAPLSQIGTQYF.

Comments on this clone: A read error may account for a junction end that differs from germline. This chain joins TRBV6-5 and TRBJ1-2, with D possibly matching TRBD1 (5 bases). The germline CDR1 and CDR2 sequences are MNHEY and SVGAGI. The CDR3 is made up of 13 amino acids. CDR3 sequence: CASTAGLGYGCTF. The CDR3 nucleotides are TGTGCCAGCACAGCAGGGCTGGGCTATGGCTGCACCTTC.

This clone showed up just a few times. This sequence joins TRBV2 and TRBJ1-4; D is uncertain. Trimming pared 6 bases from V and 4 bases from J, leaving 3 bases between. The germline gives CDR1 SNHLY, CDR2 FYNNEI. CDR3 size: 11 residues. CDR3: CASSLNEKLFF. The CDR3 DNA sequence: TGTGCCAGCAGCCTTAATGAAAAACTGTTTTTT.

CDR3 protein: CASSYIELDSDYTF. The CDR3 DNA reads TGTGCCAGCAGTTACATCGAGCTCGACAGTGACTACACCTTC. The chain combines TRBV6-6 with TRBJ1-2; a weak D match, TRBD1 (5 bases). CDR1 and CDR2 (germline): MNHNY, SVGAGI (reference sequence). Trimming removed 2 bases at V and 10 bases at J, with 17 bases between. This CDR3 has 14 amino acids.